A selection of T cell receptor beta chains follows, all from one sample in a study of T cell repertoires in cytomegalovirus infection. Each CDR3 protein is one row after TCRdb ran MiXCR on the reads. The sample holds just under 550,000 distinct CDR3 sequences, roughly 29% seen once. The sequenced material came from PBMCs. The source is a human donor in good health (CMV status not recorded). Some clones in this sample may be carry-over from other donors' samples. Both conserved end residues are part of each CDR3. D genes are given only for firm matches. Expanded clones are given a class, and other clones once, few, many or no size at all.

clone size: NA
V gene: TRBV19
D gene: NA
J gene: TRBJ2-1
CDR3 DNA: TGTGCCAGTAGTATATGGGATAGCTCCTACAATGAGCAGTTCTTC
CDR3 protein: CASSIWDSSYNEQFF

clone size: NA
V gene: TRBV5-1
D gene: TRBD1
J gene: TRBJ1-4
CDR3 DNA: TGCGCCAGCAGCGAGTGGACAGGGGAAAAACTGTTTTTT
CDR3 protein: CASSEWTGEKLFF

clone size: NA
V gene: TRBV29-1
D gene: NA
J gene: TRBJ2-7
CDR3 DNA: TGCAGCGTTGAATTTGGGCTGTCCGTCGAGCAGTACTTC
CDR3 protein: CSVEFGLSVEQYF

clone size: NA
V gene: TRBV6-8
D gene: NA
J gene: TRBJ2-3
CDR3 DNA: TGTGCCAGCAGTTACTCGACAGCCCCTGATACGCAGTATTTT
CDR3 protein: CASSYSTAPDTQYF

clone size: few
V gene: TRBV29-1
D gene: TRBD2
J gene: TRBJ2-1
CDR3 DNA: TGCAGCGTTGTAGGACTAGCGGGTGGGGTCAATGAGCAGTTCTTC
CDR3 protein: CSVVGLAGGVNEQFF

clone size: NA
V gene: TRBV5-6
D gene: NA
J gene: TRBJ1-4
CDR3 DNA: TGTGCCAGCAGCAAGGGGGTCGGGGAAAAACTGTTTTTT
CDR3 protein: CASSKGVGEKLFF

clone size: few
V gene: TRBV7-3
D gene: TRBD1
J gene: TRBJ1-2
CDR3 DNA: TGTGCCAGCAGCTTCGGGGGACAGTCCTCCTATGGCTACACCTTC
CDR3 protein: CASSFGGQSSYGYTF

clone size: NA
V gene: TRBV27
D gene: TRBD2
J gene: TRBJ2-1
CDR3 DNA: TGTGCCAGCAGTCCCAAGTCTAGCGGATCATACAATGAGCAGTTCTTC
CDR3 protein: CASSPKSSGSYNEQFF

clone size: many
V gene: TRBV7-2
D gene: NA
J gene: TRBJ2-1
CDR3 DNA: TGTGCCAGCAGCTTAGGAAGGACAGGGAGGGACAATGAGCAGTTCTTC
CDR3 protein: CASSLGRTGRDNEQFF

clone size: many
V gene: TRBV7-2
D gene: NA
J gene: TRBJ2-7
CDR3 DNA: TGTGCCAGCACCGAACTACTGAGCGAGCAGTACTTC
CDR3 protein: CASTELLSEQYF

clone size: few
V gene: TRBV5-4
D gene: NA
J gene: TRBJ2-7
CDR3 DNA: TGTGCCAGCAGCTTGGGACCGAGCACCAACGAGCAGTACTTC
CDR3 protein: CASSLGPSTNEQYF

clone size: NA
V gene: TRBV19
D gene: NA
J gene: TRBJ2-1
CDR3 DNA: TGTGCCAGTAGTAGCCGGGAGCAGTTCTTC
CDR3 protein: CASSSREQFF

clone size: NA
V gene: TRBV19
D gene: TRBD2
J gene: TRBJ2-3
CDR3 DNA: TGTGCCAGTAGTTTCCCCCCCGGACTAGCGGGAGGAGCAGATACGCAGTATTTT
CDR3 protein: CASSFPPGLAGGADTQYF

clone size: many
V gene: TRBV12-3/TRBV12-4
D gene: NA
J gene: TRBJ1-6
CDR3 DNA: TGTGCCAGCAGCGAGCAAGGAAATTCACCCCTCCACTTT
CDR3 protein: CASSEQGNSPLHF

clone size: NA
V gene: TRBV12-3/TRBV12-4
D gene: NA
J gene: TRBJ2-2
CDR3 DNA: TGTGCCAGCAGTTTAATGAGTTCCCCGGCAACGGGGGAGCTGTTTTTT
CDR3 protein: CASSLMSSPATGELFF

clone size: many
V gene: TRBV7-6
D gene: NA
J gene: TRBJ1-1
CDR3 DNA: TGTGCCAGCAGCTTAGAGGGGTTACTCATGAACACTGAAGCTTTCTTT
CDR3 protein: CASSLEGLLMNTEAFF

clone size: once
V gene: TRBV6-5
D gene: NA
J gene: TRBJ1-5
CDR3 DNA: TGTGCCAGCAGTGATGACAGGTTGAATCAGCCCCAGCATTTT
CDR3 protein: CASSDDRLNQPQHF

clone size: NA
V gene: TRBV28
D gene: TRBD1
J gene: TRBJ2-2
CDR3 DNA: TGTGCCAGCAGACGACAGGGGTTTGGGGGCACCGGGGAGCTGTTTTTT
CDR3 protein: CASRRQGFGGTGELFF

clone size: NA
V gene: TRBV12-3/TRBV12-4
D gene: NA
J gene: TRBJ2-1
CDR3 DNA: TGTGCCAGCAGCCCCGGGGCAGGGAGAGGGCAGCGCTATTACAATGAGCAGTTCTTC
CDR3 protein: CASSPGAGRGQRYYNEQFF

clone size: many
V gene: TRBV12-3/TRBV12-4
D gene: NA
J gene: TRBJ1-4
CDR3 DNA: TGTGCCAGCAGTTTATTGGCAACTAATGAAAAACTGTTTTTT
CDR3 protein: CASSLLATNEKLFF

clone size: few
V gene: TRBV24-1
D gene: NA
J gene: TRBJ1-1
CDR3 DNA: TGTGCCACCAGTGAGAATGGGAGAGGGATGAACACTGAAGCTTTCTTT
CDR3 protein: CATSENGRGMNTEAFF

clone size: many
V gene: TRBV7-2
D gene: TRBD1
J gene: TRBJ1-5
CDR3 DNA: TGTGCCAGCAGCACCGGGACAGGGGCTCAGCCCCAGCATTTT
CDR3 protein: CASSTGTGAQPQHF

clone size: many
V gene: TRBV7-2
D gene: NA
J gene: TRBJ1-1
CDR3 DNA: TGTGCCAGCAGCTTAGAGGGGGGGCCCCTGAACACTGAAGCTTTCTTT
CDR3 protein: CASSLEGGPLNTEAFF

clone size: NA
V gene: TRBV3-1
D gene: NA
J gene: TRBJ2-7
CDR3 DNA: TGTGCCAGCAGCCAACCTGAGGGGGGGAACCGGATCTGCTTCGAGCAGTACTTC
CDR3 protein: CASSQPEGGNRICFEQYF

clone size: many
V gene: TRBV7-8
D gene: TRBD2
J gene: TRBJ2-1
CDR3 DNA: TGTGCCAGCAGCTCGACTAGCGGGAGGGCATTTAGCGTTGAGCAGTTCTTC
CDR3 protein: CASSSTSGRAFSVEQFF